This TCR beta chain was sequenced during a study of blood T cell repertoires in COVID-19. Study overall: Whether acute or convalescent, the COVID-19 samples came from the United States, Italy and Spain.

TCRdb's copy holds only in-frame clones and misses some; the assay was immunoSEQ multiplex PCR. The sample comprises about 140,000 clones, about 76% of which are singletons, and roughly 14% rests with the top ten. Deletions cut 0 bases from V and 3 bases from J, with 8 bases between. This CDR3 has 15 amino acids. Germline values: CDR1 MNHEY, CDR2 SMNVEV (reference sequence). This TCR derives from a man of 80 years or more with acute or convalescent COVID-19. The V gene is TRBV27, the J gene TRBJ1-4; D is possibly TRBD1 (6 bases). Material: peripheral blood. CDR3 in DNA: TGTGCCAGCAGTTTATCGGGGGGGCCTAATGAAAAACTGTTTTTT. This encodes CASSLSGGPNEKLFF.